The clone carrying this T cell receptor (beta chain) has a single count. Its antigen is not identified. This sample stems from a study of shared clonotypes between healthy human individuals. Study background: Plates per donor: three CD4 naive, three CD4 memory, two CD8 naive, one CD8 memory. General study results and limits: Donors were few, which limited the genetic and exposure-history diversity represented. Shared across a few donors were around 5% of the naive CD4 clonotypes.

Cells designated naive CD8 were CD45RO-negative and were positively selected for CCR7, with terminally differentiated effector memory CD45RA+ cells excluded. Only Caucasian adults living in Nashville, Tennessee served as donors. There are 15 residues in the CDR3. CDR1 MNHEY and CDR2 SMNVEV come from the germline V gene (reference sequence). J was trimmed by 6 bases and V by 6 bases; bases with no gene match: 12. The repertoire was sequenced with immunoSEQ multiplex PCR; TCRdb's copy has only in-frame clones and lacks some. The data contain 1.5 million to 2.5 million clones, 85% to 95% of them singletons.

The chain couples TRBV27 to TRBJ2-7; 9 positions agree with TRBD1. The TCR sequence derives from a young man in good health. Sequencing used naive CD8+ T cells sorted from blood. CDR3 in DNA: TGTGCCAGCAGACCCGTCGGGACAGGGTCTGGCGAGCAGTACTTC. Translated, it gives CASRPVGTGSGEQYF.